Listed below are T cell receptor beta chains from one sample, sequenced in a study of T cells in Graves' hyperthyroidism and ophthalmopathy. TCRdb processed the multiplex PCR reads anew with MiXCR; each CDR3 protein has one entry. The repertoire holds more than 550,000 distinct CDR3 sequences, with 45% as singletons. Sequenced material: peripheral blood or thyroid tissue (not recorded which). The receptors originated from an adult man with Graves' disease, either hyperthyroidism or ophthalmopathy (not recorded which). Both conserved end residues are part of each CDR3. Each record gives: clone size, V gene, D gene, J gene, CDR3 protein, CDR3 DNA. D genes are given only for firm matches. Where a row states a size, it is once, few, many or the class of an expanded clone; other rows omit it.

size: many
V: TRBV20-1
D: -
J: TRBJ2-7
CDR3: CSARGQFYEQYF
DNA: TGCAGTGCTCGAGGACAGTTCTACGAGCAGTACTTC

size: -
V: TRBV12-3/TRBV12-4
D: -
J: TRBJ1-6
CDR3: CASSSIYNSPLHF
DNA: TGTGCCAGCAGTTCCATTTATAATTCACCCCTCCACTTT

size: once
V: TRBV10-2
D: -
J: TRBJ1-6
CDR3: CASTANNSPLHF
DNA: TGCGCCAGTACAGCTAATAATTCACCCCTCCACTTT

size: -
V: TRBV7-3
D: -
J: TRBJ2-2
CDR3: CASSQSSLNTGELFF
DNA: TGTGCCAGCAGCCAGTCTAGTCTTAACACCGGGGAGCTGTTTTTT

size: -
V: TRBV4-2
D: -
J: TRBJ1-4
CDR3: CASSKERALNEKLFF
DNA: TGTGCCAGCAGCAAAGAGCGGGCCCTTAATGAAAAACTGTTTTTT

size: -
V: TRBV19
D: -
J: TRBJ1-1
CDR3: CASSIPGESTEAFF
DNA: TGTGCCAGTAGTATACCGGGGGAGAGTACTGAAGCTTTCTTT

size: -
V: TRBV7-2
D: TRBD1
J: TRBJ2-7
CDR3: CASSRDRGVEQYF
DNA: TGTGCCAGCAGCCGGGACAGGGGTGTGGAGCAGTACTTC

size: -
V: TRBV20-1
D: TRBD2
J: TRBJ2-5
CDR3: CSAQSGGAETQYF
DNA: TGCAGTGCTCAAAGCGGGGGGGCAGAGACCCAGTACTTC

size: many
V: TRBV10-3
D: -
J: TRBJ1-4
CDR3: CAISRDTDEKLFF
DNA: TGTGCCATCTCCCGAGACACAGATGAAAAACTGTTTTTT

size: few
V: TRBV6-6
D: -
J: TRBJ2-7
CDR3: CAIQGQTYEQYF
DNA: TGTGCCATCCAGGGGCAGACCTACGAGCAGTACTTC

size: -
V: TRBV10-2
D: -
J: TRBJ1-1
CDR3: CASSYGTGGDTEAFF
DNA: TGCGCCAGCAGTTACGGCACAGGAGGGGACACTGAAGCTTTCTTT

size: many
V: TRBV5-1
D: -
J: TRBJ1-4
CDR3: CASSLEIAVEDEKLFF
DNA: TGCGCCAGCAGCTTGGAAATCGCGGTGGAAGATGAAAAACTGTTTTTT

size: few
V: TRBV6-6
D: TRBD1
J: TRBJ1-5
CDR3: CASLSGDRGQVSNQPQHF
DNA: TGTGCCAGCCTATCCGGGGACAGGGGCCAAGTTAGCAATCAGCCCCAGCATTTT

size: many
V: TRBV9
D: -
J: TRBJ1-3
CDR3: CASSVGPTKLNTIYF
DNA: TGTGCCAGCAGCGTAGGTCCTACGAAGCTAAACACCATATATTTT

size: few
V: TRBV7-9
D: -
J: TRBJ2-7
CDR3: CASSSPLLSYEQYF
DNA: TGTGCCAGCAGCTCTCCCCTACTCTCCTACGAGCAGTACTTC

size: once
V: TRBV2
D: -
J: TRBJ1-5
CDR3: CAWSNQGGQPQHF
DNA: TGTGCCTGGAGCAACCAGGGTGGCCAGCCCCAGCATTTT

size: -
V: TRBV7-9
D: TRBD2
J: TRBJ2-5
CDR3: CASSLLPLLAGGQETQYF
DNA: TGTGCCAGCAGCCTCCTTCCTTTACTAGCGGGGGGGCAAGAGACCCAGTACTTC

size: -
V: TRBV2
D: TRBD1
J: TRBJ1-2
CDR3: CASSETGQGTNYGYTF
DNA: TGCGCCAGCAGTGAGACGGGACAGGGGACGAACTATGGCTACACCTTC

size: once
V: TRBV7-9
D: -
J: TRBJ1-2
CDR3: CASSERSPYTETFSYGYTF
DNA: TGTGCCAGCAGTGAACGGTCCCCCTATACAGAAACTTTTAGCTATGGCTACACCTTC

size: -
V: TRBV29-1
D: -
J: TRBJ1-2
CDR3: CSVFGGFGYTF
DNA: TGCAGCGTTTTCGGAGGGTTTGGCTACACCTTC

size: few
V: TRBV20-1
D: -
J: TRBJ1-1
CDR3: CSARRHRDTEAFF
DNA: TGCAGTGCTAGAAGACACCGAGACACTGAAGCTTTCTTT

size: -
V: TRBV2
D: -
J: TRBJ1-1
CDR3: CASSAVGRDTEAFF
DNA: TGTGCCAGCAGTGCAGTGGGGCGAGATACTGAAGCTTTCTTT

size: -
V: TRBV12-3/TRBV12-4
D: -
J: TRBJ2-7
CDR3: CASSFWGGEQYF
DNA: TGTGCCAGCAGTTTTTGGGGCGGCGAGCAGTACTTC

size: -
V: TRBV25-1
D: -
J: TRBJ1-1
CDR3: CASSEGGAVGAFF
DNA: TGTGCCAGCAGTGAAGGAGGGGCTGTAGGAGCTTTCTTT

size: -
V: TRBV7-8
D: TRBD1
J: TRBJ2-7
CDR3: CASSPPGTAEQYF
DNA: TGTGCCAGCAGCCCACCCGGGACAGCGGAGCAGTACTTC

size: -
V: TRBV20-1
D: -
J: TRBJ1-1
CDR3: CSARGQGPERDAFF
DNA: TGCAGTGCTAGGGGGCAGGGGCCAGAAAGGGACGCTTTCTTT

size: -
V: TRBV10-1
D: -
J: TRBJ1-2
CDR3: CASSSGPRFYGYTF
DNA: TGCGCCAGCAGTTCCGGACCCCGCTTTTATGGCTACACCTTC

size: many
V: TRBV5-1
D: -
J: TRBJ2-7
CDR3: CASSLSPSYEQYF
DNA: TGTGCCAGCAGCTTAAGTCCGTCCTACGAGCAGTACTTC

size: -
V: TRBV19
D: TRBD1
J: TRBJ1-6
CDR3: CASRTTGGPGNSPLHF
DNA: TGTGCCAGTAGGACGACAGGGGGCCCGGGGAATTCACCCCTCCACTTT

size: few
V: TRBV5-1
D: -
J: TRBJ1-1
CDR3: CASRPDSANTEAFF
DNA: TGCGCCAGCAGGCCGGACAGTGCGAACACTGAAGCTTTCTTT

size: few
V: TRBV14
D: TRBD1
J: TRBJ1-4
CDR3: CASSQSRFRDSNEKLFF
DNA: TGTGCCAGCAGCCAATCACGATTTCGGGACAGTAACGAAAAACTGTTTTTT

size: -
V: TRBV7-9
D: TRBD1
J: TRBJ1-5
CDR3: CASSFQGRGRDQPQHF
DNA: TGTGCCAGCAGCTTTCAGGGCAGGGGGAGAGATCAGCCCCAGCATTTT

size: -
V: TRBV7-8
D: -
J: TRBJ2-7
CDR3: CASRPPTYEQYF
DNA: TGTGCCAGCAGGCCCCCCACTTACGAGCAGTACTTC

size: -
V: TRBV11-2
D: -
J: TRBJ2-7
CDR3: CASSSIQGTSVEQYF
DNA: TGTGCCAGCAGCTCGATACAGGGGACTTCCGTCGAGCAGTACTTC

size: -
V: TRBV19
D: TRBD2
J: TRBJ2-5
CDR3: CASSLISGEETQYF
DNA: TGTGCCAGCAGCCTGATTAGCGGGGAAGAGACCCAGTACTTC

size: many
V: TRBV7-9
D: -
J: TRBJ2-5
CDR3: CASSLSRQGPHRETQYF
DNA: TGTGCCAGCAGCTTAAGTCGTCAAGGGCCGCATAGAGAGACCCAGTACTTC

size: -
V: TRBV29-1
D: TRBD2
J: TRBJ2-7
CDR3: CSVEIHLAGDLNYEQYF
DNA: TGCAGCGTTGAGATTCATCTAGCGGGGGACTTAAACTACGAGCAGTACTTC

size: -
V: TRBV7-9
D: -
J: TRBJ2-7
CDR3: CASSYGGVAAISYEQYF
DNA: TGTGCCAGCAGTTACGGGGGAGTTGCGGCCATATCCTACGAGCAGTACTTC

size: -
V: TRBV2
D: -
J: TRBJ1-5
CDR3: CASSQTTGRYNQPQHF
DNA: TGTGCCAGCAGCCAAACGACAGGCCGGTACAATCAGCCCCAGCATTTT

size: -
V: TRBV10-3
D: -
J: TRBJ1-2
CDR3: CAISRETDYGYTF
DNA: TGTGCCATCAGTCGGGAGACAGACTATGGCTACACCTTC

size: -
V: TRBV7-2
D: TRBD2
J: TRBJ2-7
CDR3: CASSPWTSGIVGQYF
DNA: TGTGCCAGCAGCCCATGGACTAGCGGGATCGTTGGGCAGTACTTC

size: -
V: TRBV29-1
D: -
J: TRBJ2-7
CDR3: CSVDGGTYSYEQYF
DNA: TGCAGCGTTGATGGGGGGACTTACTCCTACGAGCAGTACTTC

size: -
V: TRBV10-3
D: -
J: TRBJ2-7
CDR3: CAISEPAGRDEQYF
DNA: TGTGCCATCAGTGAACCGGCAGGGAGAGATGAGCAGTACTTC

size: -
V: TRBV25-1
D: TRBD1
J: TRBJ1-1
CDR3: CASVGQGANTEAFF
DNA: TGTGCCAGCGTTGGACAGGGAGCGAACACTGAAGCTTTCTTT

size: many
V: TRBV6-1
D: -
J: TRBJ1-5
CDR3: CASSDRRTQHF
DNA: TGTGCCAGCAGTGACAGGAGGACCCAGCATTTT

size: many
V: TRBV29-1
D: -
J: TRBJ1-2
CDR3: CSVTHRESRGGYTF
DNA: TGCAGCGTGACTCACAGGGAATCGAGGGGTGGCTACACCTTC

size: -
V: TRBV29-1
D: TRBD1
J: TRBJ1-1
CDR3: CSVGTGINTEAFF
DNA: TGCAGCGTCGGGACAGGGATTAACACTGAAGCTTTCTTT

size: few
V: TRBV19
D: -
J: TRBJ2-7
CDR3: CASSISQGYEQYF
DNA: TGTGCCAGTAGTATCAGCCAGGGCTACGAGCAGTACTTC

size: -
V: TRBV25-1
D: TRBD1
J: TRBJ2-3
CDR3: CASSEGQASTDTQYF
DNA: TGTGCCAGCAGTGAAGGACAGGCTAGCACAGATACGCAGTATTTT

size: many
V: TRBV20-1
D: TRBD2
J: TRBJ2-7
CDR3: CSASPSGRVEQYF
DNA: TGCAGTGCTAGTCCTAGCGGGAGGGTTGAGCAGTACTTC

size: -
V: TRBV12-3/TRBV12-4
D: -
J: TRBJ1-2
CDR3: CASSSPGWGDYGYTF
DNA: TGTGCCAGCAGCAGTCCGGGATGGGGAGACTATGGCTACACCTTC

size: -
V: TRBV2
D: -
J: TRBJ1-5
CDR3: CASSEPGSSNQPQHF
DNA: TGTGCCAGCAGTGAACCAGGGTCTAGCAATCAGCCCCAGCATTTT

size: -
V: TRBV7-9
D: TRBD1
J: TRBJ1-4
CDR3: CASSLAQGGHEKLFF
DNA: TGTGCCAGCAGCTTAGCGCAGGGGGGGCACGAAAAACTGTTTTTT

size: few
V: TRBV29-1
D: TRBD2
J: TRBJ2-7
CDR3: CSVTTSGIPYEQYF
DNA: TGCAGCGTTACTACTAGCGGGATCCCCTACGAGCAGTACTTC

size: few
V: TRBV7-9
D: -
J: TRBJ1-2
CDR3: CASSSSGVGVNYGYTF
DNA: TGTGCCAGCAGCTCTTCGGGTGTAGGGGTCAACTATGGCTACACCTTC

size: few
V: TRBV2
D: TRBD1
J: TRBJ1-6
CDR3: CASSPDRGGNSPLHF
DNA: TGTGCCAGCAGTCCCGACAGGGGGGGGAATTCACCCCTCCACTTT

size: -
V: TRBV19
D: TRBD1
J: TRBJ2-2
CDR3: CASIGQGGPGELFF
DNA: TGTGCCAGTATAGGACAGGGGGGGCCCGGGGAGCTGTTTTTT

size: -
V: TRBV7-2
D: -
J: TRBJ1-1
CDR3: CASSQSGGGTEAFF
DNA: TGTGCCAGCAGCCAATCCGGGGGGGGCACTGAAGCTTTCTTT

size: many
V: TRBV29-1
D: -
J: TRBJ2-2
CDR3: CSVVVVWRENTGELFF
DNA: TGCAGCGTTGTCGTGGTTTGGCGGGAGAACACCGGGGAGCTGTTTTTT

size: few
V: TRBV7-8
D: -
J: TRBJ1-1
CDR3: CASSPLGGSTEAFF
DNA: TGTGCCAGCAGCCCCCTCGGAGGCAGCACTGAAGCTTTCTTT